The present T cell receptor (beta chain) was sequenced within a study of T cell repertoires in cytomegalovirus infection. The wider study: CMV infection and matching HLA type were both indicated by public TCR beta signatures.

For this clonotype: Its antigen remains unknown.

TCRdb called the reads again in MiXCR, with one record for every CDR3 protein. The data contain roughly 640,000 distinct CDR3 sequences, 20% to 25% of them seen just once; the ten biggest clones take up approximately 8.2%. Germline CDR1 is MNHNS and CDR2 is SASEGT. CDR3 length equals 16 residues. Trimming pared 0 bases from V and 8 bases from J, leaving 17 bases between. Study-level points and caveats: Across the ex vivo response, the dominant clonotypes were HLA-C-restricted CMV-specific TCR beta clonotypes.

The sequenced material came from CD8+ T cells from PBMCs. This clonotype was sampled from a human donor in good health (CMV status not recorded). Some clones in this sample may be carry-over from other donors' samples. The V and J genes are TRBV6-1 and TRBJ2-1; TRBD2 might be the D (5 bases). The CDR3 loop is CASSEAGWRSTDEQFF. The CDR3 DNA sequence: TGTGCCAGCAGTGAAGCTGGGTGGAGGAGTACCGATGAGCAGTTCTTC.